A selection of T cell receptor beta chains follows, all from one sample in a study of cytotoxic CD8 clonotypes in ibrutinib-treated CLL. Method: immunoSEQ multiplex PCR; TCRdb's copy keeps in-frame clones and lacks some. The sample carries just over 200,000 clones, 70% recorded once. The input for sequencing was PBMCs, taken after 12 months of ibrutinib treatment. These receptors were taken from a human donor with chronic lymphocytic leukemia. Each CDR3 is given with its conserved first and last residue. The D gene is left open where the match is weak. Not every row has a clone size; where given, it reads once, few, many or a size class.

cdr3_length clone_size j_call v_call d_call cdr3_nt cdr3_aa
14 . TRBJ1-4 TRBV18 . TGTGCCAGCTCCCCTCCCGACCGCAGTGAAAAACTGTTTTTT CASSPPDRSEKLFF
15 . TRBJ2-7 TRBV19 TRBD1 TGTGCCAGTAGTACCGGACAGGGGGTCTTCTACGAGCAGTACTTC CASSTGQGVFYEQYF
13 . TRBJ1-3 TRBV30 . TGTGCCCAAGACCAGGGTCGAGGAAACACCATATATTTT CAQDQGRGNTIYF
14 once TRBJ1-2 TRBV30 . TGTGCCTGGGACGGGGGGCATACAGGCTATGGCTACACCTTC CAWDGGHTGYGYTF
15 . TRBJ2-3 TRBV19 TRBD1 TGTGCCAGTAGTATTCTGGGACAGGGTAAGGATACGCAGTATTTT CASSILGQGKDTQYF
16 once TRBJ2-2 TRBV5-1 . TGCGCCAGCAGCTTGGAGTGGGGTTTGAGGACCGGGGAGCTGTTTTTT CASSLEWGLRTGELFF
11 few TRBJ1-1 TRBV20-1 . TGCAGTGCTAGCAGGGCCACTGAAGCTTTCTTT CSASRATEAFF
14 few TRBJ1-5 TRBV6-5 . TGTGCCAGCAGTCGGGTGCGGGGCAATCAGCCCCAGCATTTT CASSRVRGNQPQHF
15 . TRBJ2-3 TRBV7-9 TRBD2 TGTGCCAGCAGCTTCCTAGCGGGGAGCACAGATACGCAGTATTTT CASSFLAGSTDTQYF
12 once TRBJ1-1 TRBV7-2 . TGTGCCACCGGACAGAGTTCCACTGAAGCTTTCTTT CATGQSSTEAFF
11 few TRBJ1-2 TRBV28 . TGTGCCCTGGGCAGCTATCGGGGCTACACCTTC CALGSYRGYTF
16 few TRBJ2-2 TRBV19 TRBD1 TGTGCCAGTAGTATCAGGACAGGGGGCGTCCCCGGGGAGCTGTTTTTT CASSIRTGGVPGELFF
19 . TRBJ2-3 TRBV4-3 TRBD2 TGCGCCAGCAGCCAAGATGCCGGGACTAGCGGGAGGCCTAGGGATACGCAGTATTTT CASSQDAGTSGRPRDTQYF
15 . TRBJ1-3 TRBV5-1 . TGCGCCAGCAGCTCGGGCGGGGACTCTGGAAACACCATATATTTT CASSSGGDSGNTIYF
15 . TRBJ1-1 TRBV7-6 TRBD1 TGTGCCAGCAGCTTAGGAGGGACAGGGGTGGGTGAAGCTTTCTTT CASSLGGTGVGEAFF
18 . TRBJ1-3 TRBV4-1 . TGCGCCAGCAGCCAGCTTCCAGGGGACCTAATCTCTGGAAACACCATATATTTT CASSQLPGDLISGNTIYF
13 . TRBJ1-3 TRBV7-2 . TGTGCCAGCAGCTTAGGCCGATTTAACACCATATATTTT CASSLGRFNTIYF
15 . TRBJ2-2 TRBV30 . TGTGCCTGGAGTGTTACGGGGCTGAACACCGGGGAGCTGTTTTTT CAWSVTGLNTGELFF